This T cell receptor (beta chain) was captured in a study of blood T cell repertoires in COVID-19. As for the study in general: Some COVID-19 samples were acute and others convalescent; all came from the United States, Italy and Spain.

Profiling relied on immunoSEQ multiplex PCR, and the TCRdb table lists in-frame clones only, not all of them. The repertoire holds roughly 250,000 clones, around 82% seen once, with 4.5% to 6% in the top ten. Germline V gene sequence: CDR1 LGHDT, CDR2 YNNKEL (reference sequence). This CDR3 is 16 amino acids long. Losses at the gene ends were 0 bases for V and 5 bases for J; bases not matched to a gene: 9. This clone was seen a few times. This TCR came from a woman aged 80 or over with active or convalescent COVID-19. The sequenced sample consisted of peripheral blood. This chain links TRBV3-1 (or the pseudogene TRBV3-2) with TRBJ2-5, with 7 bases lining up with TRBD2. The CDR3 sequence: CASSQDSAGRGETQYF. The CDR3 nucleotides read TGTGCCAGCAGCCAAGATAGTGCAGGGCGGGGGGAGACCCAGTACTTC.